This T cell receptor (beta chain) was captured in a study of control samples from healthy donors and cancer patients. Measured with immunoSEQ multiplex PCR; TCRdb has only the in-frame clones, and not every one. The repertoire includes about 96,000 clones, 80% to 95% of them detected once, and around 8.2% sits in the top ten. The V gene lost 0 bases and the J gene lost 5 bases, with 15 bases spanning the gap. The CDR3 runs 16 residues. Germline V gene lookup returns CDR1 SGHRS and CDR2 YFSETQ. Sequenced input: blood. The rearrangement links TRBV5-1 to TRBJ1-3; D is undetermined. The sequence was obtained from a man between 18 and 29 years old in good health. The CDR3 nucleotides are TGCGCCAGCAGCTTGGTCGTGACCCTGGTCCGAAACACCATATATTTT. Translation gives CASSLVVTLVRNTIYF. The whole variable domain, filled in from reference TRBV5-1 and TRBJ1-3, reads KAGVTQTPRYLIKTRGQQVTLSCSPISGHRSVSWYQQTPGQGLQFLFEYFSETQRNKGNFPGRFSGRQFSNSRSEMNVSTLELGDSALYLCASSLVVTLVRNTIYFGEGSWLTVV.